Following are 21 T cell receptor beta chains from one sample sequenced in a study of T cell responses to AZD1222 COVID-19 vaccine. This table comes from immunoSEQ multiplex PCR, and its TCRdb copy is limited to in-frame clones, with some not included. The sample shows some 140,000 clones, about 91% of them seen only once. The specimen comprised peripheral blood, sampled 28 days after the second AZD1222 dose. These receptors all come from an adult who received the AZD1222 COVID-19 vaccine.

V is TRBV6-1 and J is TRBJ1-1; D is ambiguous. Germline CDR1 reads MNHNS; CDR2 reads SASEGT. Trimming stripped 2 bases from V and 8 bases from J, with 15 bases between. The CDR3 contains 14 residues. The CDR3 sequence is CASSEFQAPNEAFF. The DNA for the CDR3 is TGTGCCAGCAGTGAATTTCAGGCTCCGAACGAAGCTTTCTTT.

This CDR3 is CAWNSRGSGELFF. CDR3 DNA sequence: TGTGCCTGGAACTCCAGAGGTTCCGGGGAGCTGTTTTTT. The chain joins TRBV30 to TRBJ2-2; the D is unclear. CDR3 length equals 13 residues. The V gene's germline CDR1 is GTSNPN and CDR2 SVGIG (reference sequence). Trimming removed 4 bases at V and 6 bases at J, with 12 bases between.

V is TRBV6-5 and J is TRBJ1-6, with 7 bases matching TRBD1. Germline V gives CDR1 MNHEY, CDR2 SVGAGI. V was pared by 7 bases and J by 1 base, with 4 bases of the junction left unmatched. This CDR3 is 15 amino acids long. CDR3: CASNPTGSYNSPLHF. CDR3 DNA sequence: TGTGCCAGCAATCCGACAGGGTCCTATAATTCACCCCTCCACTTT.

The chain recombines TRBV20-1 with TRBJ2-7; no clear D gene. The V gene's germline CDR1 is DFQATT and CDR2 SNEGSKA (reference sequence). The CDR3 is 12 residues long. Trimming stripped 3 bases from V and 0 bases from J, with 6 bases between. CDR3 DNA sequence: TGCAGTGCTAGTAAAAGCTCCTACGAGCAGTACGTC. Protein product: CSASKSSYEQYV.

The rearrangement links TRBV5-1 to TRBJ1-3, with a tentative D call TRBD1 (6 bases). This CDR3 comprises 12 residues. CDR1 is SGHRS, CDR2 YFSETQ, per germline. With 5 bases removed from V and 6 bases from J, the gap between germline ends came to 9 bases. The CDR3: CASRGTKNTIYF. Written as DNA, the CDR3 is TGCGCCAGCAGGGGGACAAAAAACACCATATATTTT. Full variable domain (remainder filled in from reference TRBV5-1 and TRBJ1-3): KAGVTQTPRYLIKTRGQQVTLSCSPISGHRSVSWYQQTPGQGLQFLFEYFSETQRNKGNFPGRFSGRQFSNSRSEMNVSTLELGDSALYLCASRGTKNTIYFGEGSWLTVV.

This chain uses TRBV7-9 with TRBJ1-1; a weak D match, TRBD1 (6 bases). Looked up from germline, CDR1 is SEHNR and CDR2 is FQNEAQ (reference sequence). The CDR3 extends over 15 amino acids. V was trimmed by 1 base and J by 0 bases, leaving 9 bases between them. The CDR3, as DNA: TGTGCCAGCAGCTTAGGAGACAGGTTGAACACTGAAGCTTTCTTT. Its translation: CASSLGDRLNTEAFF.

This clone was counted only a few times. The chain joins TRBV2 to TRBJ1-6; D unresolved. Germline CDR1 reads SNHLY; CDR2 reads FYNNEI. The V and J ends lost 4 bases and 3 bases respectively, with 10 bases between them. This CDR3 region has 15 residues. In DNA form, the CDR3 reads TGTGCCAGCAGTGCGGAAGGGAGCTATAATTCACCCCTCCACTTT. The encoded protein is CASSAEGSYNSPLHF.

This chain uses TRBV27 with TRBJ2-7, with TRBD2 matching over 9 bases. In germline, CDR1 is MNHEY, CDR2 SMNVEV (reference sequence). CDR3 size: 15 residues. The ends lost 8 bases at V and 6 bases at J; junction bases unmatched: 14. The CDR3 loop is CASATWGSGSGEQYV. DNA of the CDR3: TGTGCCAGCGCGACTTGGGGTAGCGGGAGTGGCGAGCAGTACGTC.

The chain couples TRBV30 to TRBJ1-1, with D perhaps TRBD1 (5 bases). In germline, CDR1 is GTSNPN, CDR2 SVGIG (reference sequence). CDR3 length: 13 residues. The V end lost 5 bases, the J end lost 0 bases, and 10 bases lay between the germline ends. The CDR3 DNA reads TGTGCCTGGGAGCGACAGTTGAACACTGAAGCTTTCTTT. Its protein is CAWERQLNTEAFF.

The CDR3: CASSYSGQGETEAFF. The CDR3 DNA sequence: TGTGCCAGCAGTTACTCCGGACAGGGGGAAACTGAAGCTTTCTTT. The rearrangement uses TRBV6-5 and TRBJ1-1; 10 bases align to TRBD1. After removal of 0 bases from V and 5 bases from J, the junction contained 3 bases not matched to a gene. The CDR3 has 15 amino acids. Germline values: CDR1 MNHEY, CDR2 SVGAGI.

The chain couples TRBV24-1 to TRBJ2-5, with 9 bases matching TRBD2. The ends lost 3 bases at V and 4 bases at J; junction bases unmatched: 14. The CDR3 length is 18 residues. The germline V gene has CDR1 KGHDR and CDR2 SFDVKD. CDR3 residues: CATSDLPSSGSFVETQYF. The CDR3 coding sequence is TGTGCCACCAGTGATCTCCCCAGTAGCGGGAGCTTTGTAGAGACCCAGTACTTC.

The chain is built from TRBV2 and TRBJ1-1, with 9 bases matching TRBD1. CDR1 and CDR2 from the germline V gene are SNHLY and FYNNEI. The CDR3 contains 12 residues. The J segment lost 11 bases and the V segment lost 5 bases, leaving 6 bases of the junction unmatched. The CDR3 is CASSYTGGKAFF. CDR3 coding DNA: TGTGCCAGCAGTTACACAGGGGGCAAGGCTTTCTTT.

This CDR3 reads CASSLDGTAFNYGYTF. In nucleotides, the CDR3 is TGCGCCAGCAGCTTGGACGGGACAGCCTTTAACTATGGCTACACCTTC. The chain combines TRBV5-1 with TRBJ1-2, with 7 nucleotides matching TRBD1. From germline, CDR1 is SGHRS and CDR2 YFSETQ. The CDR3 sequence is 16 residues long. V gave up 0 bases and J gave up 1 base; unmatched junction bases: 6.

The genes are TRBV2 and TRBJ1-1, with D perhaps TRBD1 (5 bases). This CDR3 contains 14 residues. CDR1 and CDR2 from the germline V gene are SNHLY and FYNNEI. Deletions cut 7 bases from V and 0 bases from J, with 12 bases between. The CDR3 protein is CASTETGMNTEAFF. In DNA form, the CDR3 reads TGTGCCAGCACCGAAACAGGTATGAACACTGAAGCTTTCTTT. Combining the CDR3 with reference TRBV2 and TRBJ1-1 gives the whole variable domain EPEVTQTPSHQVTQMGQEVILRCVPISNHLYFYWYRQILGQKVEFLVSFYNNEISEKSEIFDDQFSVERPDGSNFTLKIRSTKLEDSAMYFCASTETGMNTEAFFGQGTRLTVV.

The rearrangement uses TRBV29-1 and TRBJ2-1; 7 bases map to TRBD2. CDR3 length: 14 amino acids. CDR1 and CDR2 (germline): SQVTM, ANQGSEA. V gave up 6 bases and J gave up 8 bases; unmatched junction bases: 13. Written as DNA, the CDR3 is TGCAGCGTGACAGCGTGGGAGGGGACTGATGAGCAGTTCTTC. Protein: CSVTAWEGTDEQFF.

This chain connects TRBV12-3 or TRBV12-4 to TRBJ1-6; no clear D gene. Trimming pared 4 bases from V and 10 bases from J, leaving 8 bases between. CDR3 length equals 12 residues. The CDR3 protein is CASSSPMSPLHF. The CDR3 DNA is TGTGCCAGCAGTTCCCCCATGTCACCCCTCCACTTT.

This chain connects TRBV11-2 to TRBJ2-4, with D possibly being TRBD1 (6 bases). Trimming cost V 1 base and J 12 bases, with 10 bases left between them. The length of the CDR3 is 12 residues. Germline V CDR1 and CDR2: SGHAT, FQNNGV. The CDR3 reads CASSLGGQSQYF. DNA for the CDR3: TGTGCCAGCAGCTTAGGCGGACAGAGTCAGTACTTC. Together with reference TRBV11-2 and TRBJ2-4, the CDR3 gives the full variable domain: EAGVAQSPRYKIIEKRQSVAFWCNPISGHATLYWYQQILGQGPKLLIQFQNNGVVDDSQLPKDRFSAERLKGVDSTLKIQPAKLEDSAVYLCASSLGGQSQYFGAGTRLSVL.

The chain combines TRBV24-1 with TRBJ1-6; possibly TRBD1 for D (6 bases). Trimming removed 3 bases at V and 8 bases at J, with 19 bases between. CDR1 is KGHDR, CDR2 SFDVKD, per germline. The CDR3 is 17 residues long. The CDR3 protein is CATSDPPPDKGDSPLHF. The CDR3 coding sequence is TGTGCCACCAGTGATCCCCCGCCGGACAAGGGGGATTCACCCCTCCACTTT.

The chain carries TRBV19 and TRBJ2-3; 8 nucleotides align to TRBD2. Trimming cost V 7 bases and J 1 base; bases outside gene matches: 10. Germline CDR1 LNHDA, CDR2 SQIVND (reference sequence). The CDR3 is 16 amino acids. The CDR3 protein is CASKPNAGGRTDTQYF. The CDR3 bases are TGTGCCAGTAAGCCTAACGCGGGGGGTCGCACAGATACGCAGTATTTT.

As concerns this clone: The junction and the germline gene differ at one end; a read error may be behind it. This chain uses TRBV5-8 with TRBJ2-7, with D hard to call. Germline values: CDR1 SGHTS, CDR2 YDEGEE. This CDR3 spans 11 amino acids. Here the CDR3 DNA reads TGTGCCAGCAGCTTATCGGGCCCCCGAAAGTTC. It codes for CASSLSGPRKF.

The CDR3 DNA is TGTGCCAGTAGTGCCCAGGAGTTACAAATGAACACTGAAGCTTTCTTT. It encodes CASSAQELQMNTEAFF. The genes are TRBV19 and TRBJ1-1; D gene uncertain. V lost 5 bases, J lost 0 bases, and 16 bases lay in between. CDR1 is LNHDA, CDR2 SQIVND, per germline (reference sequence). This CDR3 comprises 16 residues.